Detailed here is one T cell receptor (beta chain). Some clones are missing from TCRdb's copy, which holds only in-frame ones; the method was immunoSEQ multiplex PCR. The repertoire holds roughly 100,000 clones, with 92% as singletons. This sample is drawn from a study of T cell changes during pregnancy in multiple sclerosis. Germline CDR1 MNHEY, CDR2 SMNVEV (reference sequence). This CDR3 has 19 amino acids. V shed 3 bases and J shed 6 bases, with 26 bases lying between them. The chain couples TRBV27 to TRBJ1-4, with D maybe TRBD1 (6 bases). Source: peripheral blood, taken after pregnancy. The clonotype originates from a female donor with multiple sclerosis, enrolled in a pregnancy study. The CDR3 loop is CASSFHPGVGKATHEKLFF. The CDR3 coding sequence is TGTGCCAGCAGTTTCCATCCAGGGGTGGGGAAAGCCACACATGAAAAACTGTTTTTT.